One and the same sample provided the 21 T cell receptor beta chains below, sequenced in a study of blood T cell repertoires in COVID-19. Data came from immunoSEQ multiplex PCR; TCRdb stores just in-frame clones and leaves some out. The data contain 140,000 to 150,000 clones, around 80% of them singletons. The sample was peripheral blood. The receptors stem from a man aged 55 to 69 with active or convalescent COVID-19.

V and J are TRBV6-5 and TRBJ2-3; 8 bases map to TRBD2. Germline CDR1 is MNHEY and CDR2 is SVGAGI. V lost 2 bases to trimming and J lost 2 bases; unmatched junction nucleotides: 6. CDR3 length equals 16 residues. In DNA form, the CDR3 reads TGTGCCAGCAGTTACCGACTAGCGACAAACACAGATACGCAGTATTTT. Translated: CASSYRLATNTDTQYF.

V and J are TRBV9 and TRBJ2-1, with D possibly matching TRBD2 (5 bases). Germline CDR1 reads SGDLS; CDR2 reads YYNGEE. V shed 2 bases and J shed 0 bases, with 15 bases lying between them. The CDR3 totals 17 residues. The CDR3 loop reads CASSVGGPSPSYNEQFF. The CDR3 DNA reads TGTGCCAGCAGCGTGGGCGGGCCCAGTCCCTCCTACAATGAGCAGTTCTTC.

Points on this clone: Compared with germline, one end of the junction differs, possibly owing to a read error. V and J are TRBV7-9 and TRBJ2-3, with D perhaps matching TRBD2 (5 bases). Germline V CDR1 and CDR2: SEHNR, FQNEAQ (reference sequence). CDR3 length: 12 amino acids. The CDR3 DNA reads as TGTGCCAGCAGCGCCTGGACTCAAGACACCCAATTT. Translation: CASSAWTQDTQF. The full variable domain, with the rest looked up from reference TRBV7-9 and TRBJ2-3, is DTGVSQNPRHKITKRGQNVTFRCDPISEHNRLYWYRQTLGQGPEFLTYFQNEAQLEKSRLLSDRFSAERPKGSFSTLEIQRTEQGDSAMYLCASSAWTQDTQFGPGTRLTVL.

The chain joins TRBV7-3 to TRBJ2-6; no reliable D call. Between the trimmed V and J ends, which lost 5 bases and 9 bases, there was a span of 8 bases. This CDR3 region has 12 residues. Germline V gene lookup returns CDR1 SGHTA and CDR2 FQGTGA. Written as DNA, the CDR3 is TGTGCCAGCAGCCCGTCCGGCAACGTCCTGACTTTC. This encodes CASSPSGNVLTF.

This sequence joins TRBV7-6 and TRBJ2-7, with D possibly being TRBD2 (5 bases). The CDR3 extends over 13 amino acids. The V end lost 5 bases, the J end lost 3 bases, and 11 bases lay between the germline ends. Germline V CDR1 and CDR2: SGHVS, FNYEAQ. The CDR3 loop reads CASSNREGYEQYF. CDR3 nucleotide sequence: TGTGCCAGCAGCAATAGAGAGGGCTACGAGCAGTACTTC.

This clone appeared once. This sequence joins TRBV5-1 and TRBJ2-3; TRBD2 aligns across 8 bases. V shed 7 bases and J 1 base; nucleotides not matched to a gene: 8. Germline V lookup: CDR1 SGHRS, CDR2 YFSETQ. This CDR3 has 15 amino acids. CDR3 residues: CASAAGVGGTDTQYF. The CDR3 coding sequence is TGCGCCAGCGCAGCGGGAGTAGGGGGCACAGATACGCAGTATTTT.

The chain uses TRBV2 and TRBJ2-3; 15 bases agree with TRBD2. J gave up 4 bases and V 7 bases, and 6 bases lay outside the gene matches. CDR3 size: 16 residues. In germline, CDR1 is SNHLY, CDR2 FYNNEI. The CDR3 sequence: CASKRGLAGGADTQYF. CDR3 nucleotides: TGTGCCAGCAAAAGAGGACTAGCGGGAGGGGCAGATACGCAGTATTTT.

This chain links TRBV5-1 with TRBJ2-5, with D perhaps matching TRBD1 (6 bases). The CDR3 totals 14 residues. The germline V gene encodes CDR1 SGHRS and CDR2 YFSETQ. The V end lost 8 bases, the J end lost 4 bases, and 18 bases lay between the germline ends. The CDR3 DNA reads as TGCGCCAGTTCGAGGGTCGAAGGGGGAGAGACCCAGTACTTC. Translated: CASSRVEGGETQYF. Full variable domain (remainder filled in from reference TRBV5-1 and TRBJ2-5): KAGVTQTPRYLIKTRGQQVTLSCSPISGHRSVSWYQQTPGQGLQFLFEYFSETQRNKGNFPGRFSGRQFSNSRSEMNVSTLELGDSALYLCASSRVEGGETQYFGPGTRLLVL.

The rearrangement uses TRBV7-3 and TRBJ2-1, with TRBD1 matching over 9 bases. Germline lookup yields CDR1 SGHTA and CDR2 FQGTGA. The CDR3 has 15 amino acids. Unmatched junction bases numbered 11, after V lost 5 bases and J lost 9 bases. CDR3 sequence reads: CASSIGTGKGAEQFF. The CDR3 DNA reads TGTGCCAGCAGCATCGGGACAGGGAAGGGGGCTGAGCAGTTCTTC.

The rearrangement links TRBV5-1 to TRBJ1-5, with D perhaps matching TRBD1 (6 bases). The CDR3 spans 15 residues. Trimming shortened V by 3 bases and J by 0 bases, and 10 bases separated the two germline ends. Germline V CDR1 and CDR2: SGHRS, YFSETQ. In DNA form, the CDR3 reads TGCGCCAGCAGCTCCGGGACAAATAGCAATCAGCCCCAGCATTTT. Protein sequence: CASSSGTNSNQPQHF.

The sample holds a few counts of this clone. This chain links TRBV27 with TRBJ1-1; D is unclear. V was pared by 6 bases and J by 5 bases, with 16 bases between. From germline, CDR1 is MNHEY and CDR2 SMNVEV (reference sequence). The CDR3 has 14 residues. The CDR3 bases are TGTGCCAGCAGCCCCCCGGGAGCGAGGACTGAAGCTTTCTTT. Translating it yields CASSPPGARTEAFF.

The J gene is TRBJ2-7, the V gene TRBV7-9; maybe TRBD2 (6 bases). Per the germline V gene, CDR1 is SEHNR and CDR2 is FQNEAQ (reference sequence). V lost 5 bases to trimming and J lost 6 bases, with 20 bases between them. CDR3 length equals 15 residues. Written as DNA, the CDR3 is TGTGCCAGCAGCCCCGGGACTGGAGAGCGGTCCGAGCAGTACTTC. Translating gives CASSPGTGERSEQYF.

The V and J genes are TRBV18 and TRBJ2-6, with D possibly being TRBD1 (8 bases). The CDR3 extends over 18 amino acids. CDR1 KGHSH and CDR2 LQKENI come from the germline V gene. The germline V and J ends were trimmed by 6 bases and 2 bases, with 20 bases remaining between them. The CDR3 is CASSPRTGGGTGANVLTF. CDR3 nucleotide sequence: TGTGCCAGCTCTCCCCGAACAGGGGGGGGGACTGGGGCCAACGTCCTGACTTTC.

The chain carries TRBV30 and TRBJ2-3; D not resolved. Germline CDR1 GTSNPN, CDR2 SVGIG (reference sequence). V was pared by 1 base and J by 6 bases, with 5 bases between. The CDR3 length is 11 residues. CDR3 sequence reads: CAWSAGDTQYF. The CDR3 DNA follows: TGTGCCTGGAGTGCCGGGGATACGCAGTATTTT.

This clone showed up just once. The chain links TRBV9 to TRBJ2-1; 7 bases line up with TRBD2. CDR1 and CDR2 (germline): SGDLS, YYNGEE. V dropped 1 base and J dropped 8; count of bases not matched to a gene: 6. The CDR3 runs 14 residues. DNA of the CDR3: TGTGCCAGCAGCGTACGGGGGGTTTGGGATGAGCAGTTCTTC. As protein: CASSVRGVWDEQFF.

The CDR3 sequence is CASTRRGWTGELFF. CDR3 nucleotides: TGTGCCAGCACCAGGAGAGGGTGGACCGGGGAGCTGTTTTTT. J is TRBJ2-2 and V is TRBV27, with D perhaps TRBD2 (5 bases). The CDR3 consists of 14 residues. Germline V gene lookup returns CDR1 MNHEY and CDR2 SMNVEV (reference sequence). The V gene lost 7 bases and the J gene lost 5 bases, with 14 bases spanning the gap.

The CDR3 sequence: CASSPLAGKSDTQYF. CDR3 nucleotides: TGTGCCAGCTCACCCTTAGCGGGAAAGTCAGATACGCAGTATTTT. V and J are TRBV18 and TRBJ2-3, with 8 positions matching TRBD2. The CDR3 contains 15 residues. Germline V gives CDR1 KGHSH, CDR2 LQKENI. V lost 3 bases to trimming and J lost 4 bases; unmatched junction nucleotides: 6.

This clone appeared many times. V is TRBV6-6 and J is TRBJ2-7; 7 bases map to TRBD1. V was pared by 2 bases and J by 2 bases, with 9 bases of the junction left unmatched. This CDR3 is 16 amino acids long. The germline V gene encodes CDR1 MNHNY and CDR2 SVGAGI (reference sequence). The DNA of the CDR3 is TGTGCCAGCAGTTACCCGGACCCGGGACAGCCCTACGAGCAGTACTTC. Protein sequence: CASSYPDPGQPYEQYF.

CDR3 region: CASSPEDTYYNEQFF. The CDR3, as DNA: TGTGCCAGCAGCCCAGAGGACACGTACTACAATGAGCAGTTCTTC. This rearrangement joins TRBV7-2 to TRBJ2-1, with D perhaps TRBD1 (5 bases). The CDR3 totals 15 residues. Germline V CDR1 and CDR2: SGHTA, FQGNSA. Between the trimmed V and J ends, which lost 5 bases and 3 bases, there was a span of 14 bases.

CDR3 in DNA: TGTGCCAGTAGTACCGGACAGGGGCCGAGCTATGGCTACACCTTC. Protein sequence: CASSTGQGPSYGYTF. The chain couples TRBV19 to TRBJ1-2; 9 bases are a match to TRBD1. The CDR3 has 15 residues. V was pared by 4 bases and J by 4 bases, with 7 bases of the junction left unmatched. Germline CDR1 is LNHDA and CDR2 is SQIVND (reference sequence).

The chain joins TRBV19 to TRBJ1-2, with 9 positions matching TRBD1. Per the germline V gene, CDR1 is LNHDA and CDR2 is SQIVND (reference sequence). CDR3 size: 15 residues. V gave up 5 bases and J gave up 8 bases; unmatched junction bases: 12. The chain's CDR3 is CASSATGGEVKGYTF. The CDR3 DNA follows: TGTGCCAGTAGTGCCACAGGGGGCGAGGTGAAAGGCTACACCTTC. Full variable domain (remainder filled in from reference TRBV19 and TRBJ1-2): DGGITQSPKYLFRKEGQNVTLSCEQNLNHDAMYWYRQDPGQGLRLIYYSQIVNDFQKGDIAEGYSVSREKKESFPLTVTSAQKNPTAFYLCASSATGGEVKGYTFGSGTRLTVV.